This TCR beta chain was retrieved from a study of T cell changes during pregnancy in multiple sclerosis. Germline lookup yields CDR1 LNHDA and CDR2 SQIVND (reference sequence). V trimming: 4 bases; J trimming: 4 bases; junction bases outside the gene matches: 4. The CDR3 length is 16 residues. Sequencing used immunoSEQ multiplex PCR; TCRdb keeps in-frame clones, though not all of them. The table has 15,000 to 20,000 clones, roughly 91% seen once. The origin of this receptor is a female donor in good health, enrolled as a control in a pregnancy study. The source was CD4+ T cells from peripheral blood mononuclear cells, collected in the first trimester of pregnancy. The rearrangement uses TRBV19 and TRBJ2-2, with 12 bases fitting TRBD2. The CDR3 sequence: CASSTTSGSRTGELFF. The CDR3 DNA reads TGTGCCAGTAGTACGACTAGCGGGAGTCGCACCGGGGAGCTGTTTTTT. Complete variable domain (other parts from reference TRBV19 and TRBJ2-2): DGGITQSPKYLFRKEGQNVTLSCEQNLNHDAMYWYRQDPGQGLRLIYYSQIVNDFQKGDIAEGYSVSREKKESFPLTVTSAQKNPTAFYLCASSTTSGSRTGELFFGEGSRLTVL.